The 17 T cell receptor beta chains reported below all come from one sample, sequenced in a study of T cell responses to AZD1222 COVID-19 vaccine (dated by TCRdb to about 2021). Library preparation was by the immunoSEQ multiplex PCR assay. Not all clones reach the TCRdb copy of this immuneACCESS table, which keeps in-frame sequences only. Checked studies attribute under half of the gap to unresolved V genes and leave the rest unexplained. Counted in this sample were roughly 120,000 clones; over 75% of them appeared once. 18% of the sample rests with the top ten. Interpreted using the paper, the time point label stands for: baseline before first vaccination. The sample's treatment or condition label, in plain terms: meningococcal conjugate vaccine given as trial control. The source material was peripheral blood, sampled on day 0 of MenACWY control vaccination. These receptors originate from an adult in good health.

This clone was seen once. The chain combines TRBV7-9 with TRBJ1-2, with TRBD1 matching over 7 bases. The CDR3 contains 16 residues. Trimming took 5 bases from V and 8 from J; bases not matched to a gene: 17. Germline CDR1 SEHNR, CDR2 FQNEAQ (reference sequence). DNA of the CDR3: TGTGCCAGCAGCCGGCTTCTCGTCACAGGGGAGAAGGGCTACACCTTC. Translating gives CASSRLLVTGEKGYTF.

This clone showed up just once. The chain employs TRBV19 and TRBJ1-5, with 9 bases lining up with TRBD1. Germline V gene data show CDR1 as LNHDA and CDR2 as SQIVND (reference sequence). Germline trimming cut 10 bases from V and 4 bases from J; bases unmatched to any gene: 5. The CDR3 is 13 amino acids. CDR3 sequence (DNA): TGTGCCACCCGGGACAGGGATAATCAGCCCCAGCATTTT. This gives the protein CATRDRDNQPQHF.

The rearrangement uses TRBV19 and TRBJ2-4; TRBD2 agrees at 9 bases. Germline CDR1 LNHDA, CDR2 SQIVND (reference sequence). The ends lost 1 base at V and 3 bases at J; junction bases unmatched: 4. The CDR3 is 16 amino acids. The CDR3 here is CASSIVGGGVKNIQYF. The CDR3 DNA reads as TGTGCCAGTAGTATAGTAGGCGGGGGGGTCAAAAACATTCAGTACTTC.

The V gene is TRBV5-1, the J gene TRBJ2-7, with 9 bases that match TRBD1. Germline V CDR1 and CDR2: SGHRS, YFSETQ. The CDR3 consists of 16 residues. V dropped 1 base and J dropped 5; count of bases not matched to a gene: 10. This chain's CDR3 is CASSLHPGQGSNEQYF. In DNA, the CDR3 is TGCGCCAGCAGCTTGCATCCGGGACAGGGTAGTAACGAGCAGTACTTC.

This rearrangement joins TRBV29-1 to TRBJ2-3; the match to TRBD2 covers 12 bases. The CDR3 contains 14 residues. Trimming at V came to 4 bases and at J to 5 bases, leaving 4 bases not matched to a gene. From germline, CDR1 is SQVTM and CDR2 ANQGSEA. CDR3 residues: CSVASSGREDTQYF. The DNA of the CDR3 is TGCAGCGTTGCATCTAGCGGGAGGGAAGATACGCAGTATTTT.

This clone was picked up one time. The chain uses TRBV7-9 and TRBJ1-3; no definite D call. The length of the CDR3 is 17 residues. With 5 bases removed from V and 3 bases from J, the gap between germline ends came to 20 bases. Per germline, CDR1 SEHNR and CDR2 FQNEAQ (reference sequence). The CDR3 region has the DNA TGTGCCAGCAGCGCTGGCTCCTTGGACGAATTTGGAAACACCATATATTTT. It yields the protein CASSAGSLDEFGNTIYF.

CDR3 sequence reads: CASSSLTSGVHEQYF. The DNA of the CDR3 is TGTGCCAGCAGCTCCCTGACTAGCGGGGTCCACGAGCAGTACTTC. The genes are TRBV5-5 and TRBJ2-7; 11 bases map to TRBD2. V shed 3 bases and J 5 bases; nucleotides not matched to a gene: 7. Germline V gene sequence: CDR1 SGHKS, CDR2 YYEKEE (reference sequence). The CDR3 extends over 15 amino acids.

The CDR3: CASSEATSTEAFF. CDR3 sequence (DNA): TGTGCCAGCAGTGAAGCAACAAGCACTGAAGCTTTCTTT. The gene calls are TRBV6-1 and TRBJ1-1; D ambiguous. CDR1 and CDR2 from the germline V gene are MNHNS and SASEGT. Deletions cut 0 bases from V and 4 bases from J, with 6 bases between. The CDR3 has 13 amino acids.

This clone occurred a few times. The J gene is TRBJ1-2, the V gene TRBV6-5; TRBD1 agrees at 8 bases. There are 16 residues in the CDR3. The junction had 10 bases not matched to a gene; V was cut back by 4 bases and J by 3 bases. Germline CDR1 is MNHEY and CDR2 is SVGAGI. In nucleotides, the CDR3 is TGTGCCAGCAGTTCTCCTAGGACAGGGAGTCACTATGGCTACACCTTC. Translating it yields CASSSPRTGSHYGYTF.

This CDR3 is CASSPGRLPEAFF. The CDR3 DNA reads as TGTGCCAGCAGCCCGGGGCGGCTACCTGAAGCTTTCTTT. The V call is TRBV9, the J call TRBJ1-1; a weak D match, TRBD1 (5 bases). V was cut by 4 bases and J by 6 bases, with 13 bases left in between. The CDR3 covers 13 residues. Germline V gene lookup returns CDR1 SGDLS and CDR2 YYNGEE.

CDR3 in amino acids: CASVSAAGTANSPLHF. CDR3 bases: TGTGCCAGCGTATCCGCCGCGGGGACAGCAAATTCACCCCTCCACTTT. The chain links TRBV5-5 to TRBJ1-6; TRBD1 aligns across 7 bases. CDR1 and CDR2 from the germline V gene are SGHKS and YYEKEE (reference sequence). V shed 7 bases and J 7 bases; nucleotides not matched to a gene: 14. The CDR3 length is 16 residues. Full variable domain (missing parts from reference TRBV5-5 and TRBJ1-6): DAGVTQSPTHLIKTRGQQVTLRCSPISGHKSVSWYQQVLGQGPQFIFQYYEKEERGRGNFPDRFSARQFPNYSSELNVNALLLGDSALYLCASVSAAGTANSPLHFGNGTRLTVT.

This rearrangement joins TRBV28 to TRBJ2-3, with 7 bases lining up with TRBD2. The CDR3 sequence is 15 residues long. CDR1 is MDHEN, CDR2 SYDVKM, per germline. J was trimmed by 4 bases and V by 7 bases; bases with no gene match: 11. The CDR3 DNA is TGTGCCAGCACCAATTGGGGCGGGAGTTCAGATACGCAGTATTTT. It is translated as CASTNWGGSSDTQYF.

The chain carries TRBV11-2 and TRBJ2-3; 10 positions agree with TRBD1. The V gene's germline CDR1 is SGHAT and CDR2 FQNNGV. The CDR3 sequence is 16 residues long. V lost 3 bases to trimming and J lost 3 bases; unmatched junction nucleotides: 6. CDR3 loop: CASSFAGTGVTDTQYF. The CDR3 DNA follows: TGTGCCAGCAGCTTTGCCGGGACAGGGGTTACAGATACGCAGTATTTT.

The CDR3 here is CASSLTTGGPYEQYF. CDR3 nucleotides: TGTGCCAGCAGTTTGACGACAGGGGGCCCCTACGAGCAGTACTTC. The V call is TRBV27, the J call TRBJ2-7; TRBD1 aligns across 10 bases. Losses at the gene ends were 3 bases for V and 2 bases for J; bases not matched to a gene: 4. The CDR3 has 15 amino acids. Germline CDR1 and CDR2: MNHEY and SMNVEV (reference sequence).

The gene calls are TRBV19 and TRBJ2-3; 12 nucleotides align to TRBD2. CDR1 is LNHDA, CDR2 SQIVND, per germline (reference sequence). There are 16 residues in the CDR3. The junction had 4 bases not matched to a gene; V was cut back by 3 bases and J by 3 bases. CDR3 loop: CASSILLAGGTDTQYF. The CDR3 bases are TGTGCCAGTAGTATCCTACTAGCGGGAGGTACAGATACGCAGTATTTT.

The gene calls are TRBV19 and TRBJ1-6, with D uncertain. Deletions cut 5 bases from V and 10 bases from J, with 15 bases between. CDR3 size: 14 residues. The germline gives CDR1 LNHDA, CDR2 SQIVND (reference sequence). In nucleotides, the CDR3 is TGTGCCAGTAGTCCCGGGATACAACTATCACCCCTCCACTTT. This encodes CASSPGIQLSPLHF.

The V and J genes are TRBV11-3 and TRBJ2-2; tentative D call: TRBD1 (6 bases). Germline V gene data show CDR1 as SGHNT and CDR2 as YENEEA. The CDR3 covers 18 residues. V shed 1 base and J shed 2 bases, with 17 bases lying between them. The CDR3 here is CASSLGALDRTNTGELFF. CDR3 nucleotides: TGTGCCAGCAGCTTAGGGGCCCTCGACAGGACCAACACCGGGGAGCTGTTTTTT.